The entry that follows covers one TCR beta chain sequence. In this sample, this clonotype turned up a few times. It has no known antigen specificity. No base quality information exists; no much larger clone differs at one position. Taken from cysteine to phenylalanine, the CDR3 has 17 residues. Just the 51-base CDR3 DNA is kept, in frame starting at base 1. As encoded in the germline V gene, CDR1 is SGHVS while CDR2 is FNYEAQ. V and J are trimmed by 0 bases and 6 bases, and the gene matches miss 9 bases of the junction. This sample was included in a study of T-cell reconstitution after alpha-beta-depleted transplantation in children (dated by TCRdb to the mid-2010s). In terms of the full investigation: Using TCR repertoire profiling, the study quantitatively followed how T-cell immune reconstitution unfolded in children after TCRalphabeta/CD19-depleted allogeneic hematopoietic cell transplantation. Study-wide conclusions, independent of this receptor: Over subsequent months, a decline in hyperexpanded clone frequencies was noted, and after one year, T-cell counts and TCRbeta diversity were mostly ascribed to newly produced T cells. In some patients, the high TCRbeta diversity seen at day 60 was put down to recipient T cells and intrathymic progenitors that had survived conditioning. The apparently early alphabetaT-cell count recovery about two months after transplant was reportedly dependent on only several hundred rapidly expanded clones derived from non-depleted graft cells.

Reading the label with the study, this specimen's treatment or condition is: allogeneic hematopoietic cell transplantation with graft depleted of TCRalphabeta T cells and CD19 B cells. The children who served as transplant recipients had been given grafts of TCRalphabeta/CD19-depleted allogeneic hematopoietic cells. The method was PCR. Sequenced on an Illumina HiSeq 2500. TCR library preparation used molecular barcoding, with unique molecular identifiers applied to normalize quantification of the TCRbeta repertoire. TCRdb passed the public sequencing reads through fastp at Q25 and MiXCR, retaining productive beta sequences. CDR3 protein sequences are deduplicated, and each keeps its most common genes and DNA. Across this sample there are about 110,000 distinct CDR3 sequences, with under 30% seen only once. The ten biggest clones cover 10% of the sample.

The chain links TRBV7-6 with TRBJ2-1; 9 junctional bases match TRBD2. This TCR came from a male patient aged 2-10 years who had a stem cell transplant for chronic granulomatous disease, so the T cells may come from the graft donor. The specimen comprised PBMCs, mostly from graft donor cells, sampled 180 days after TCRalphabeta/CD19-depleted stem cell transplant. CDR3 sequence: CASSLALRGRAPNEQFF. DNA sequence: TGTGCCAGCAGCTTAGCGCTGCGCGGGAGGGCCCCCAATGAGCAGTTCTTC.